This T cell receptor (beta chain) is drawn from a study of Ad26.COV2.S vaccination and SARS-CoV-2 variants. In the study overall: Sample donor was a member of the COV1001 Ad26.COV2.S trial arm.

Described treatment: about 20 received Ad26.COV2.S at low or high dose, single or two shots; 5 received placebo; per-sample allocation not given. Material that was analyzed had been drawn on day 63 after the first vaccine or placebo injection. This CDR3 has 14 residues. V was trimmed by 2 bases and J by 0 bases, leaving 5 bases between them. The germline V gene has CDR1 MDHEN and CDR2 SYDVKM. Here immunoSEQ multiplex PCR was the method, and the copy in TCRdb shows in-frame clones only, minus some. The sample includes roughly 300,000 clones, approximately 90% of them seen just once. This sequence was found in a person aged 18 to 65 who received the Ad26.COV2.S COVID-19 vaccine or a placebo. The specimen was peripheral blood, collected in a trial of Ad26.COV2.S vaccine versus placebo. This chain uses TRBV28 with TRBJ2-1; D ambiguous. The CDR3, as DNA: TGTGCCAGCAGTTTAGCCTCCTCCTACAATGAGCAGTTCTTC. This translates into CASSLASSYNEQFF.